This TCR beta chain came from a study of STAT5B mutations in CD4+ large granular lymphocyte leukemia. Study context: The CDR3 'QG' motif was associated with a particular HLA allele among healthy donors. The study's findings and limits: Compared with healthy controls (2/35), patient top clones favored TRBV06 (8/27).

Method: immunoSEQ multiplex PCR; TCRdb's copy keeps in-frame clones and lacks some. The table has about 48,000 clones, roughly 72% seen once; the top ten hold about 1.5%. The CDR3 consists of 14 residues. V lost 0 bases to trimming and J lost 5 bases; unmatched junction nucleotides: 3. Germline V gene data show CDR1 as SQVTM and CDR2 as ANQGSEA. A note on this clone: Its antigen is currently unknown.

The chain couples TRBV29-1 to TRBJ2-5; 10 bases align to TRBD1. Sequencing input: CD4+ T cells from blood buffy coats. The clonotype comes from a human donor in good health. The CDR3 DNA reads TGCAGCGTTGAAGAGGGACAGGGGCTGGAGACCCAGTACTTC. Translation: CSVEEGQGLETQYF.